What follows are 15 T cell receptor beta chains derived from one specimen sequenced in a study of blood T cell repertoires in COVID-19. The protocol was immunoSEQ multiplex PCR, while the TCRdb copy is restricted to in-frame clones and leaves out a portion. The top ten clones hold approximately 1.4% of a sample with 250,000 or so clones, 88% of them seen once. The sample consisted of peripheral blood. The receptors shown here come from an elderly man with acute or convalescent COVID-19.

The CDR3 nucleotides read TGTGCCAGCAGTGAACCCCCAGGCACTGAAGCTTTCTTT. Amino acid sequence: CASSEPPGTEAFF. The V gene is TRBV25-1, the J gene TRBJ1-1; D not certain. Trimming shortened V by 2 bases and J by 4 bases, and 8 bases separated the two germline ends. This CDR3 is built from 13 residues. The germline CDR1 and CDR2 sequences are MGHDK and SYGVNS.

This clone was recorded once. This chain joins TRBV7-3 and TRBJ2-3, with D uncertain. V was trimmed by 6 bases and J by 0 bases, leaving 10 bases between them. The CDR3 contains 14 residues. Germline CDR1 reads SGHTA; CDR2 reads FQGTGA. CDR3 DNA: TGTGCCAGCAGTAGTGGAGAGAGCACAGATACGCAGTATTTT. This encodes CASSSGESTDTQYF.

The gene calls are TRBV9 and TRBJ2-1; possibly TRBD2 for D (5 bases). The ends were cut back, 4 bases at V and 9 bases at J, with 20 bases in the middle. Germline V gives CDR1 SGDLS, CDR2 YYNGEE. The CDR3 is made up of 15 amino acids. CDR3 bases: TGTGCCAGCAGCCCGCGAGTTACTAGTTGGGGTGAGCAGTTCTTC. Translated: CASSPRVTSWGEQFF.

This clone is a singleton in its sample. The genes are TRBV7-2 and TRBJ1-1; 7 positions agree with TRBD1. This CDR3 comprises 15 residues. V lost 3 bases, J lost 1 base, and 5 bases stayed unmatched. The germline V gene has CDR1 SGHTA and CDR2 FQGNSA. CDR3 residues: CASSLTGMGNTEAFF. The DNA of the CDR3 is TGTGCCAGCAGCTTGACAGGGATGGGGAACACTGAAGCTTTCTTT. The complete variable domain, with remaining parts taken from reference TRBV7-2 and TRBJ1-1, reads GAGVSQSPSNKVTEKGKDVELRCDPISGHTALYWYRQSLGQGLEFLIYFQGNSAPDKSGLPSDRFSAERTGGSVSTLTIQRTQQEDSAVYLCASSLTGMGNTEAFFGQGTRLTVV.

This chain connects TRBV21-1 to TRBJ2-4; TRBD2, the D gene given by the table, was not confirmed from the DNA. TRBV21-1 represents a pseudogene. The CDR3 spans 22 residues. CDR3 nucleotides: TGTGCCAGCAGCAACGATAGGCGGAGGATTACTAGTGGCAATCCAGCCAAAAACATTCAGTACTTC. This encodes CASSNDRRRITSGNPAKNIQYF.

The chain combines TRBV7-2 with TRBJ2-2, with 11 bases aligning to TRBD2. J lost 0 bases, V lost 5 bases, and 2 bases had no gene match. CDR1 SGHTA and CDR2 FQGNSA come from the germline V gene. This CDR3 has 16 residues. The CDR3, as DNA: TGTGCCAGCAGCCAGACTAGCGGGGCGAACACCGGGGAGCTGTTTTTT. It specifies CASSQTSGANTGELFF.

Only one count was recorded for this clone. The V call is TRBV6-5, the J call TRBJ1-2; no clear D. CDR3 length equals 13 residues. V lost 6 bases, J lost 2 bases, and 10 bases lay in between. Looked up from germline, CDR1 is MNHEY and CDR2 is SVGAGI. The CDR3 region has the DNA TGTGCCAGCAGCTCCGACGGGAACTATGGCTACACCTTC. Encoded protein: CASSSDGNYGYTF.

A few counts support this clone. V is TRBV7-2 and J is TRBJ1-2; 9 bases are a match to TRBD1. This CDR3 has 14 residues. CDR1 is SGHTA, CDR2 FQGNSA, per germline. V lost 3 bases, J lost 5 bases, and 4 bases stayed unmatched. CDR3 amino acids: CASSFDRGLYGYTF. CDR3 nucleotide sequence: TGTGCCAGCAGCTTCGACAGGGGGTTGTATGGCTACACCTTC. Full variable domain (outside the CDR3, taken from reference TRBV7-2 and TRBJ1-2): GAGVSQSPSNKVTEKGKDVELRCDPISGHTALYWYRQSLGQGLEFLIYFQGNSAPDKSGLPSDRFSAERTGGSVSTLTIQRTQQEDSAVYLCASSFDRGLYGYTFGSGTRLTVV.

This chain joins TRBV7-3 and TRBJ2-2; no firm D call. Trimming shortened V by 1 base and J by 5 bases, and 11 bases separated the two germline ends. Germline V lookup: CDR1 SGHTA, CDR2 FQGTGA. This CDR3 is 15 amino acids long. The chain's CDR3 is CASSLKHSGTGELFF. In DNA, the CDR3 is TGTGCCAGCAGCTTAAAACACAGTGGGACCGGGGAGCTGTTTTTT.

V usage is TRBV6-2 or TRBV6-3 and J usage is TRBJ2-5, with TRBD2 matching 7 bases. The J segment lost 5 bases and the V segment lost 2 bases, leaving 8 bases of the junction unmatched. This CDR3 spans 15 amino acids. Germline CDR1 reads MNHEY; CDR2 reads SVGEGT. The CDR3 is CASSYGGSIVETQYF. In DNA, the CDR3 is TGTGCCAGCAGTTACGGCGGGAGTATTGTGGAGACCCAGTACTTC.

V gene TRBV3-1 (or the pseudogene TRBV3-2) combines with J gene TRBJ1-1; 11 bases match TRBD1. This CDR3 contains 15 residues. Germline trimming cut 4 bases from V and 11 bases from J; bases unmatched to any gene: 12. CDR1 and CDR2 (germline): LGHDT, YNNKEL (reference sequence). The CDR3 loop reads CASSLTEGQGDLAFF. CDR3 nucleotide sequence: TGTGCCAGCAGCCTGACAGAGGGACAGGGGGATCTGGCTTTCTTT.

The chain couples TRBV5-1 to TRBJ2-1, with 7 bases lining up with TRBD2. Trimming took 2 bases from V and 4 from J; bases not matched to a gene: 6. This CDR3 comprises 15 residues. CDR1 and CDR2 from the germline V gene are SGHRS and YFSETQ. CDR3 residues: CASSFGGGLYNEQFF. As DNA, the CDR3 is TGCGCCAGCAGCTTCGGGGGAGGGCTATACAATGAGCAGTTCTTC.

The CDR3 nucleotides are TGTGCCAGCAGCTTAGGTTTCAGGCGGGGGGGCTACACCGGGGAGCTGTTTTTT. This gives the protein CASSLGFRRGGYTGELFF. The chain joins TRBV7-2 to TRBJ2-2; 9 positions agree with TRBD2. This CDR3 has 18 amino acids. CDR1 and CDR2 (germline): SGHTA, FQGNSA. J gave up 3 bases and V 1 base, and 9 bases lay outside the gene matches.

J is TRBJ2-1 and V is TRBV2; 10 bases align to TRBD2. Unmatched junction bases numbered 10, after V lost 5 bases and J lost 9 bases. Germline V lookup: CDR1 SNHLY, CDR2 FYNNEI. This CDR3 is 15 amino acids long. The chain's CDR3 is CASSWASGSSGEQFF. DNA of the CDR3: TGTGCCAGCAGTTGGGCTAGCGGGAGTTCGGGTGAGCAGTTCTTC.

The V and J genes are TRBV11-2 and TRBJ1-1, with no clear D. V lost 3 bases and J lost 8, with 16 bases in between. The CDR3 loop spans 14 amino acids. Germline CDR1 is SGHAT and CDR2 is FQNNGV. DNA of the CDR3: TGTGCCAGCAGCTTTGATAGACAAAGCACAGAAGCTTTCTTT. Translating it yields CASSFDRQSTEAFF. Variable domain in full (rest from reference TRBV11-2 and TRBJ1-1): EAGVAQSPRYKIIEKRQSVAFWCNPISGHATLYWYQQILGQGPKLLIQFQNNGVVDDSQLPKDRFSAERLKGVDSTLKIQPAKLEDSAVYLCASSFDRQSTEAFFGQGTRLTVV.